This T cell receptor beta chain stems from a study of blood T cell repertoires in COVID-19. Study background: Samples came from the United States, Italy and Spain, spanning acute and convalescent COVID-19. Sources were T cells, B-cell-depleted T cells, or PBMCs; the material itself was cDNA or gDNA.

Per the original methods: Reference gene primer amplification gave estimated nucleated cell counts. Profiled with immunoSEQ multiplex PCR; TCRdb holds only in-frame clones, not every one. D and trimming were read from the DNA, whereas the V and J calls and clone size are those reported in that table. The profile covers about 200,000 clones, with 92% appearing a single time and 0.82% taken by the ten largest. Patients from Seattle were sampled longitudinally, starting during active infection. Trimming took off 1 base at V and 3 bases at J, with 9 bases between the two ends. This CDR3 is built from 14 residues. Germline V lookup: CDR1 LNHNV, CDR2 YYDKDF (reference sequence).

Sequenced material: peripheral blood. The receptor comes from a man aged 60-69 years with COVID-19, enrolled during active disease. This sequence joins TRBV15 and TRBJ1-1; D is ambiguous. CDR3 nucleotides: TGTGCCACCAGCAGAGGTTTCTCAGACACTGAAGCTTTCTTT. It translates to CATSRGFSDTEAFF.